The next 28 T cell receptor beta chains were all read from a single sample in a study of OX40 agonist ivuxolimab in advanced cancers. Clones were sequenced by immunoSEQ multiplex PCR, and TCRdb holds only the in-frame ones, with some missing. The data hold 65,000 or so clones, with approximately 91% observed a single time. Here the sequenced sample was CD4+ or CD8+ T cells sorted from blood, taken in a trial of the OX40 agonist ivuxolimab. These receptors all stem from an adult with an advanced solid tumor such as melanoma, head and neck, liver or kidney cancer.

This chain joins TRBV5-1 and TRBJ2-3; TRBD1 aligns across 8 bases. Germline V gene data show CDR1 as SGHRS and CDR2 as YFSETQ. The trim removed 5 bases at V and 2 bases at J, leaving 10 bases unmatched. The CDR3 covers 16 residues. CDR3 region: CASRMRQGTHTDTQYF. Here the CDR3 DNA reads TGCGCCAGCAGGATGAGACAGGGGACCCACACAGATACGCAGTATTTT.

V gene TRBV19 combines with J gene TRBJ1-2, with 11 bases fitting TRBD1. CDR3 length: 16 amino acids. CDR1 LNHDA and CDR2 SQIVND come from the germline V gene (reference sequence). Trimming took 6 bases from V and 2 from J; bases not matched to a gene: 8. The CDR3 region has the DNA TGTGCCAGTAGAAACTCCGGGACAGGGGGGAACTATGGCTACACCTTC. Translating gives CASRNSGTGGNYGYTF.

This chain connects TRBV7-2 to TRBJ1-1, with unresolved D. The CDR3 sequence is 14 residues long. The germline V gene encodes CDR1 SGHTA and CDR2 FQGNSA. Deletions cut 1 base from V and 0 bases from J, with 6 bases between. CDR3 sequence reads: CASSLVAVNTEAFF. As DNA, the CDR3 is TGTGCCAGCAGCTTAGTGGCAGTGAACACTGAAGCTTTCTTT.

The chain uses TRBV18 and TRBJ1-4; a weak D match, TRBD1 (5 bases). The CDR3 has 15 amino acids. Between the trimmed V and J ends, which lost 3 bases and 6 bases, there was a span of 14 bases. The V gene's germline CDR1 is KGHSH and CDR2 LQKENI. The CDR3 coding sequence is TGTGCCAGCTCACCTCCGGGACCGGGGGATGAAAAACTGTTTTTT. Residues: CASSPPGPGDEKLFF.

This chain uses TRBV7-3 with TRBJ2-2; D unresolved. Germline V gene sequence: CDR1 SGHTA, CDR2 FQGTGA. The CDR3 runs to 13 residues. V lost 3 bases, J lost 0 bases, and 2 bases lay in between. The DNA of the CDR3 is TGTGCCAGCAGCTTCACGAACACCGGGGAGCTGTTTTTT. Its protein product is CASSFTNTGELFF.

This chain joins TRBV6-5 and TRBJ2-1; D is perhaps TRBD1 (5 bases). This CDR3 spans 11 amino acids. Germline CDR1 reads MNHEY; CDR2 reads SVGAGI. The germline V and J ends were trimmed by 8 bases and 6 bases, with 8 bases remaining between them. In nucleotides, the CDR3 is TGTGCCAGCGACAGATCCAATGAGCAGTTCTTC. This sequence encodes CASDRSNEQFF.

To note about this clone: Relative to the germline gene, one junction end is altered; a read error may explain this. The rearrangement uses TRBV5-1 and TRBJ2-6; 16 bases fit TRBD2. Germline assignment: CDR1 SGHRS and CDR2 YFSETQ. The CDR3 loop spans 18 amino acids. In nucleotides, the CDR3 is TGCGCCAGCAGCCCGGGACTAGCGGGGGGGCCTGGGACCAACGTCCTGACTTTC. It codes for CASSPGLAGGPGTNVLTF.

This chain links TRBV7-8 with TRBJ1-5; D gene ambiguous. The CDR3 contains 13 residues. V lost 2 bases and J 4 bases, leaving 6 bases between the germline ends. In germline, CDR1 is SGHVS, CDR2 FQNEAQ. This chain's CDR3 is CASSLQENQPQHF. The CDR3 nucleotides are TGTGCCAGCAGCTTACAGGAAAATCAGCCCCAGCATTTT.

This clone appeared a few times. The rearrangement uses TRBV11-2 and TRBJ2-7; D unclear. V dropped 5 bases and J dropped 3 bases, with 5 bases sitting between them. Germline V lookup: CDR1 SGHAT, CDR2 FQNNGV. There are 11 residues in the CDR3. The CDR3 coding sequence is TGTGCCAGCAGCCCTAACTACGAGCAGTACTTC. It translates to CASSPNYEQYF.

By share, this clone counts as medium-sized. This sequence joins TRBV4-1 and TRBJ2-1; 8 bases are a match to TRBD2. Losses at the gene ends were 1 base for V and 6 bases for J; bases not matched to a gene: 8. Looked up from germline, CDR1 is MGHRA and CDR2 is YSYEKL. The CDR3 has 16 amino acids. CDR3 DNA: TGCGCCAGCAGCCAAGGTGCAGCGGGGGCCATCAATGAGCAGTTCTTC. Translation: CASSQGAAGAINEQFF.

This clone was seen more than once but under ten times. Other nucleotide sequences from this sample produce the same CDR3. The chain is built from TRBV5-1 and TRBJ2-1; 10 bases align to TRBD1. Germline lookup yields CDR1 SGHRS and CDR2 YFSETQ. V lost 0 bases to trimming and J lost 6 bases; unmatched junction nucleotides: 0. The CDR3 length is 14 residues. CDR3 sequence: CASSLGTGGNEQFF. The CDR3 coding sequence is TGCGCCAGCAGCTTGGGGACAGGGGGCAATGAGCAGTTCTTC.

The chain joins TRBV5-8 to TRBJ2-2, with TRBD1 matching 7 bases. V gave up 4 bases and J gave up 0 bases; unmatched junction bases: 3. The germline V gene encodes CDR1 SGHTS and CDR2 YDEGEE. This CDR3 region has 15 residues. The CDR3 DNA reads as TGTGCCAGCAGCCGACAGGGAACGAACACCGGGGAGCTGTTTTTT. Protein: CASSRQGTNTGELFF.

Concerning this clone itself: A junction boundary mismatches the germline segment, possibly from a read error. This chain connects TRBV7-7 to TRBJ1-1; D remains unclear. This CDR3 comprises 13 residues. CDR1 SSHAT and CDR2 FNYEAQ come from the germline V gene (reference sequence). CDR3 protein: CASSLRTSTEAFF. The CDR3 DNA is TGTGCTAGCAGCTTACGTACGTCGACTGAAGCTTTCTTT.

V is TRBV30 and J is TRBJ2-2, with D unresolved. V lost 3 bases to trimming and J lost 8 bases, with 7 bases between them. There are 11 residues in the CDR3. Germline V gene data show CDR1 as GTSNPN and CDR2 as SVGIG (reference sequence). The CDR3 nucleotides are TGTGCCTGGAGAAGAAAAGGGGAGCTGTTTTTT. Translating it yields CAWRRKGELFF.

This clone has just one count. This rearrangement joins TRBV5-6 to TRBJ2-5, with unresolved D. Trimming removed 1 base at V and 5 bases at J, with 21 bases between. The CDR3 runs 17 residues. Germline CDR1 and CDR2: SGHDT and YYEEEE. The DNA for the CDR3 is TGTGCCAGCAGCTTGAGGGCAGTTCAGCGCGGAAGGGAGACCCAGTACTTC. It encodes CASSLRAVQRGRETQYF.

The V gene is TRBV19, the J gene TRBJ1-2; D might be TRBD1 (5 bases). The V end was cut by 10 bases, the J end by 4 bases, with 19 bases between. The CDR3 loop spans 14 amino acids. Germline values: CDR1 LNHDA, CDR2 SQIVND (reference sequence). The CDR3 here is CATQLGTSPYGYTF. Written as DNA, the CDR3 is TGTGCCACCCAATTGGGGACCTCCCCCTATGGCTACACCTTC.

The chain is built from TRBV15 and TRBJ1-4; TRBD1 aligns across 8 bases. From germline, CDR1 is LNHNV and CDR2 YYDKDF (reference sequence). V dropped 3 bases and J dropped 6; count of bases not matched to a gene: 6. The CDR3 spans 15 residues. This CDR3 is CATSSLGQGHEKLFF. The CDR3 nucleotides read TGTGCCACCAGCAGCCTTGGACAGGGACATGAAAAACTGTTTTTT.

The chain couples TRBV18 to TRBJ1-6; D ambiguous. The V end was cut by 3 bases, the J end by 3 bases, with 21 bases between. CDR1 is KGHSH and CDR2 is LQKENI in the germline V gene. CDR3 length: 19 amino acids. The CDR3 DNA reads TGTGCCAGCTCACCGCAGGTTCCTGACTGGCGTCTCTATAATTCACCCCTCCACTTT. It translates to CASSPQVPDWRLYNSPLHF.

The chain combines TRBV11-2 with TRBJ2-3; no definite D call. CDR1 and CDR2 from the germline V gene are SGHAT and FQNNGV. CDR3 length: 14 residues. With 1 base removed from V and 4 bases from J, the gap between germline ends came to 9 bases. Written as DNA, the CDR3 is TGTGCCAGCAGCTTAGGTGGTTCTTCAGATACGCAGTATTTT. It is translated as CASSLGGSSDTQYF.

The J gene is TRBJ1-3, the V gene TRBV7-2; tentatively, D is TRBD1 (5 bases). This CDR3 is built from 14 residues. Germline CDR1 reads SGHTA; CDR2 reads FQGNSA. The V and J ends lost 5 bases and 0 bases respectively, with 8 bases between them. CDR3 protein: CASSGAGSGNTIYF. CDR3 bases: TGTGCCAGCAGCGGGGCTGGCTCTGGAAACACCATATATTTT. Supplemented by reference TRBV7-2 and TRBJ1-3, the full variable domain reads GAGVSQSPSNKVTEKGKDVELRCDPISGHTALYWYRQSLGQGLEFLIYFQGNSAPDKSGLPSDRFSAERTGGSVSTLTIQRTQQEDSAVYLCASSGAGSGNTIYFGEGSWLTVV.

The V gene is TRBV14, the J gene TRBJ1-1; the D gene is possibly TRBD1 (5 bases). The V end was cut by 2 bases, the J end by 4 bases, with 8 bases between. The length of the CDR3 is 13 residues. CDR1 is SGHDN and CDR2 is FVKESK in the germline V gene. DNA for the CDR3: TGTGCCAGCAGCCAACAGGGAGGCACTGAAGCTTTCTTT. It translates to CASSQQGGTEAFF.

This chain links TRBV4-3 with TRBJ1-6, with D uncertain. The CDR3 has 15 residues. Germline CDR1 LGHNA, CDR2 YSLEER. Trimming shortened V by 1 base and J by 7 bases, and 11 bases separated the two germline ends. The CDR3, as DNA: TGCGCCAGCAGCCAAGGCGGGCAAGGAAATTCACCCCTCCACTTT. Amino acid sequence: CASSQGGQGNSPLHF.

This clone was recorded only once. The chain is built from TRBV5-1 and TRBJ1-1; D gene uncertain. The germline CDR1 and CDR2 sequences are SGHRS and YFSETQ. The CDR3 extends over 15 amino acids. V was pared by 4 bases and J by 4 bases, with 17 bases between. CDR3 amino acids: CASSPRSGRGTEAFF. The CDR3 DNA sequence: TGCGCCAGCAGCCCTCGGTCAGGTAGAGGCACTGAAGCTTTCTTT.

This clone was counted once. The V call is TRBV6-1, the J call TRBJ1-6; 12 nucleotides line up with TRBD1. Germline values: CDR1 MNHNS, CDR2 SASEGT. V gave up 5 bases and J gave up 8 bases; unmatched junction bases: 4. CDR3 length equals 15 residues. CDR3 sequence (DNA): TGTGCCAGCAGTCGAGGGACAGGGGGCGATTCACCCCTCCACTTT. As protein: CASSRGTGGDSPLHF.

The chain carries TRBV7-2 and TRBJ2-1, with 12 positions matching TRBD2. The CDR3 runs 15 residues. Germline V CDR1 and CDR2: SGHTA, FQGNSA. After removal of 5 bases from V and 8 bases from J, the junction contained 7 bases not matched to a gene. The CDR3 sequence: CASSPRTSGKYEQFF. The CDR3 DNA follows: TGTGCCAGCAGCCCGAGGACTAGCGGGAAATATGAGCAGTTCTTC.

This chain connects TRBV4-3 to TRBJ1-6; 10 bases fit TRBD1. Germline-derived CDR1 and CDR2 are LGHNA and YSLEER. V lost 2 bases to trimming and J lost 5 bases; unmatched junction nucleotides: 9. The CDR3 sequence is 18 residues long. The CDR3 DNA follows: TGCGCCAGCAGCCAATCGGCCGGGGACAGGGGTAATAATTCACCCCTCCACTTT. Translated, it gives CASSQSAGDRGNNSPLHF.

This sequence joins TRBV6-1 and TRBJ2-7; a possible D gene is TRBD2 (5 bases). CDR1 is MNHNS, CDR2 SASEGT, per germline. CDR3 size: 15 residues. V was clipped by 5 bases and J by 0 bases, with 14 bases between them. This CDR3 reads CASSPPGSPSYEQYF. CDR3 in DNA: TGTGCCAGCAGTCCCCCGGGGAGCCCCTCCTACGAGCAGTACTTC.

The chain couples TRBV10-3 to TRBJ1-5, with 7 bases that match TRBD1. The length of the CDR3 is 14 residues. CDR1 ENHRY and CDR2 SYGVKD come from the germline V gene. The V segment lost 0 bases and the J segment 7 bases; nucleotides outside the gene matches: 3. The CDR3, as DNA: TGTGCCATCAGTGAGTCTTCAGGGGGACAGCCCCAGCATTTT. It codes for CAISESSGGQPQHF.